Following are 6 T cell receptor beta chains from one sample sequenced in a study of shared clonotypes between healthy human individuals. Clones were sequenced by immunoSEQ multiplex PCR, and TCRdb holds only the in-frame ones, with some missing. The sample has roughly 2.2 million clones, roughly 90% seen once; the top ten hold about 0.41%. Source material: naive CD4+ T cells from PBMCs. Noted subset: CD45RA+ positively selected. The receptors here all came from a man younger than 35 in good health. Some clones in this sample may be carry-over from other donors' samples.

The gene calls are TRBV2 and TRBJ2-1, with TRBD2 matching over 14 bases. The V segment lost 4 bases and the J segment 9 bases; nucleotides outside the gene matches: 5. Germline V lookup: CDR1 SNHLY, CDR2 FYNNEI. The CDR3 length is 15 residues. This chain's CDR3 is CASSGGLAGVVEQFF. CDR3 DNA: TGTGCCAGCAGTGGGGGACTAGCGGGAGTGGTTGAGCAGTTCTTC.

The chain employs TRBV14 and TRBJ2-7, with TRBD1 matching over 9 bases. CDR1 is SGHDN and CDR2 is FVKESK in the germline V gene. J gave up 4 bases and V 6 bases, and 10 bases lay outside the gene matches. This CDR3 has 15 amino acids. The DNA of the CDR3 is TGTGCCAGCAGTTCGAGGACAGGGGAAACTTACGAGCAGTACTTC. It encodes CASSSRTGETYEQYF.

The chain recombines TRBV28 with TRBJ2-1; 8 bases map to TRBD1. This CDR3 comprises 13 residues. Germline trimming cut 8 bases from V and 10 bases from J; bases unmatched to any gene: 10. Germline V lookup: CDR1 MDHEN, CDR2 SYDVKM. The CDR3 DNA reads TGTGCCAGCCGGAGTGGACAGGGTTTAGAGCAGTTCTTC. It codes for CASRSGQGLEQFF.

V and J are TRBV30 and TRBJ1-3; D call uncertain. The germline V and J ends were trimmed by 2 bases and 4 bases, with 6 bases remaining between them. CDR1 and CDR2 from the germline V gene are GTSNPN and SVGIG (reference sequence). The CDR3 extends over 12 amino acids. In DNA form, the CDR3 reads TGTGCCTGGAGTAAGACCGGAAACACCATATATTTT. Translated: CAWSKTGNTIYF.

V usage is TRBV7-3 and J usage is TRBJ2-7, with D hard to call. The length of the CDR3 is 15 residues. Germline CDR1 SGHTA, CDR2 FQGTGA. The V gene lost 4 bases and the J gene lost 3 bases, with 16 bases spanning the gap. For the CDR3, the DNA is TGTGCCAGCAGCTCGACCCCTTCCCACTACTACGAGCAGTACTTC. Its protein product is CASSSTPSHYYEQYF.

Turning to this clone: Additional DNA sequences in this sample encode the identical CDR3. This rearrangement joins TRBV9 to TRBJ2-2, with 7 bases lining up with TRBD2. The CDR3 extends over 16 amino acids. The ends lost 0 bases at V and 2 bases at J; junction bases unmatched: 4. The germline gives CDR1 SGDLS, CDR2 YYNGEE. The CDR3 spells CASSVGGSGNTGELFF. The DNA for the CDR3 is TGTGCCAGCAGCGTAGGCGGGAGTGGCAACACCGGGGAGCTGTTTTTT.